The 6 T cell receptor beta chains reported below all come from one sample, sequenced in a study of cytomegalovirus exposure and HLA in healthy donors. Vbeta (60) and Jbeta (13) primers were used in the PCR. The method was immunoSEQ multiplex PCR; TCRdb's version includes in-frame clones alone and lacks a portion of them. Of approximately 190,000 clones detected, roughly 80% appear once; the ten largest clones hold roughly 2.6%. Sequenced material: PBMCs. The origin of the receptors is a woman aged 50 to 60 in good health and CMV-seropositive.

CDR3 in amino acids: CASRSSGQAYEQYF. CDR3 nucleotides: TGTGCCAGCAGATCCTCGGGACAGGCATACGAGCAGTACTTC. This rearrangement joins TRBV27 to TRBJ2-7; 8 bases line up with TRBD1. The CDR3 covers 14 residues. Germline trimming cut 6 bases from V and 4 bases from J; bases unmatched to any gene: 8. The germline CDR1 and CDR2 sequences are MNHEY and SMNVEV (reference sequence).

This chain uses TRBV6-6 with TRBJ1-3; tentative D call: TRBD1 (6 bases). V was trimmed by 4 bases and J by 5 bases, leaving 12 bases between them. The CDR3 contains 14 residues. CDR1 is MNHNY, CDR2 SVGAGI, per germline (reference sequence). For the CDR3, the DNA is TGTGCCAGCAGTTCAGACAGGTTGCGAAACACCATATATTTT. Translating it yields CASSSDRLRNTIYF.

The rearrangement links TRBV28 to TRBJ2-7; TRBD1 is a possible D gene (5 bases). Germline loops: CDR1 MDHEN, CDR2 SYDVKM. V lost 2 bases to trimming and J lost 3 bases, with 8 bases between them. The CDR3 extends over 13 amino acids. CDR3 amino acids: CASSLRTNYEQYF. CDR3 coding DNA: TGTGCCAGCAGTTTAAGGACAAACTACGAGCAGTACTTC.

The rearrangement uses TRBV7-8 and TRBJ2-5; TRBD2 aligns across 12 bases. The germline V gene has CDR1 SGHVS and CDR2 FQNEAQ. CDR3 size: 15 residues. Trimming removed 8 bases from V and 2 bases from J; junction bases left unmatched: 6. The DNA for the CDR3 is TGTGCCAGCTCGGTAGGGACTAGCGGGCAAGAGACCCAGTACTTC. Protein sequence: CASSVGTSGQETQYF. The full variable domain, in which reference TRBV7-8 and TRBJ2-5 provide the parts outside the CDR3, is GAGVSQSPRYKVAKRGQDVALRCDPISGHVSLFWYQQALGQGPEFLTYFQNEAQLDKSGLPSDRFFAERPEGSVSTLKIQRTQQEDSAVYLCASSVGTSGQETQYFGPGTRLLVL.

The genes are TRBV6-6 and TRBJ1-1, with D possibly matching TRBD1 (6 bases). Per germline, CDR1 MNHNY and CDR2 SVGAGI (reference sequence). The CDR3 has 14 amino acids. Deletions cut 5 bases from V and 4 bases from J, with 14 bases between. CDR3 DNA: TGTGCCAGCAGTACCAGGGGAAGAGGCACTGAAGCTTTCTTT. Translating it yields CASSTRGRGTEAFF.

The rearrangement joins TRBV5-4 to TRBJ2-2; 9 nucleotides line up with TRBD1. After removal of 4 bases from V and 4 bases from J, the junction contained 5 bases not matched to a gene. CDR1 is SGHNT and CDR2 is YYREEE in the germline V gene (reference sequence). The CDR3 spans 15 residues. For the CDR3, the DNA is TGTGCCAGCAGCATACAGGGGGCCCTCACCGGGGAGCTGTTTTTT. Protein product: CASSIQGALTGELFF.